This record concerns one TCR beta chain sequence. This clonotype was detected only a few times. The target of this receptor is not known. Base qualities are not provided; no much larger clone lies one nucleotide away. The source of the sample is a study of T-cell reconstitution after alpha-beta-depleted transplantation in children (dated by TCRdb to the mid-2010s). In the study overall: T-cell immune reconstitution after TCRalphabeta/CD19-depleted allogeneic hematopoietic cell transplantation in children was quantitatively tracked in the study by means of TCR repertoire profiling.

What the work shows at the level of the full study, not this receptor alone: The apparently early alphabetaT-cell count recovery about two months after transplant was reportedly dependent on only several hundred rapidly expanded clones derived from non-depleted graft cells. In some patients, the high TCRbeta diversity seen at day 60 was put down to recipient T cells and intrathymic progenitors that had survived conditioning. Over the following months the frequencies of hyperexpanded clones went down, and after one year T-cell counts and TCRbeta diversity were mostly credited to newly produced T cells.

Library preparation employed PCR. The sequencing machine was an Illumina HiSeq 2500. To normalize quantification of the TCRbeta repertoire, the TCR libraries were built with molecular barcoding that relied on unique molecular identifiers. TCRdb ran its own pipeline on the public reads, namely fastp trimming at Q25 and MiXCR clone calling, and kept in-frame beta chains. Records with the same CDR3 protein are collapsed into one entry carrying the most frequent genes and DNA. In this sample the table shows about 580,000 distinct CDR3 sequences, more than 20% of which occur a single time. Around 14% of the sample lies in the top ten. From the germline V gene (reference sequence), CDR1 is DFQATT and CDR2 is SNEGSKA. Trimming removed 3 bases from V and 3 bases from J, leaving 14 bases between the germline ends. The CDR3, cysteine through phenylalanine, is 14 amino acids long. Left in the record is the CDR3 DNA by itself, 42 bases read in frame from the first base.

Interpreted using the paper, the treatment or condition label stands for: allogeneic hematopoietic cell transplantation with graft depleted of TCRalphabeta T cells and CD19 B cells. The children who served as transplant recipients had been given grafts of TCRalphabeta/CD19-depleted allogeneic hematopoietic cells. This TCR was recovered from a boy in the first two years of life who had a stem cell transplant for acute myeloid leukemia, so the T cells may come from the graft donor. The source material was PBMCs, mostly from graft donor cells, sampled 360 days after TCRalphabeta/CD19-depleted stem cell transplant. Rearrangement joined TRBV20-1 to TRBJ1-1; TRBD1 is a weak D gene call, 6 bases matching. The DNA reads as follows: TGCAGTGCTAGGATAACACAGGGTTACACTGAAGCTTTCTTT. It specifies CSARITQGYTEAFF.